This is a list of T cell receptor beta chains from one sample in a study of sequential checkpoint blockade in melanoma. Libraries were prepared by immunoSEQ multiplex PCR; TCRdb keeps only in-frame clonotypes and omits some of them. The data hold about 28,000 clones, with about 88% observed a single time. Specimen: CD8+ T cells sorted from blood (inferred from file names), collected from a patient given nivolumab and ipilimumab in sequence. These receptors were collected from a human donor with melanoma. CDR3s include the opening cysteine and the closing phenylalanine or tryptophan. Fields, in order: V gene, D gene, J gene, clone size, CDR3 protein, CDR3 DNA. D genes are given only for firm matches. Size is stated for part of the rows, as once, few or many counts, or as a class when the clone is expanded.

v_call: TRBV7-9; d_call: .; j_call: TRBJ2-3; clone_size: .; cdr3_aa: CASSPDLTDTQYF; cdr3_nt: TGTGCCAGCAGCCCGGACTTAACAGATACGCAGTATTTT
v_call: TRBV4-2; d_call: .; j_call: TRBJ2-1; clone_size: .; cdr3_aa: CASSQDRTFNEQFF; cdr3_nt: TGTGCCAGCAGCCAAGATAGAACCTTCAATGAGCAGTTCTTC
v_call: TRBV30; d_call: TRBD2; j_call: TRBJ2-5; clone_size: .; cdr3_aa: CAWSAGTSVRETQYF; cdr3_nt: TGTGCCTGGAGTGCTGGGACTAGCGTCCGAGAGACCCAGTACTTC
v_call: TRBV28; d_call: .; j_call: TRBJ1-1; clone_size: .; cdr3_aa: CASSLGTLEAFF; cdr3_nt: TGTGCCAGCAGCCTTGGGACACTTGAAGCTTTCTTT
v_call: TRBV6-5; d_call: TRBD1; j_call: TRBJ1-2; clone_size: once; cdr3_aa: CASSYGQGGSGYTF; cdr3_nt: TGTGCCAGCAGTTACGGACAGGGGGGTTCTGGCTACACCTTC
v_call: TRBV27; d_call: TRBD1; j_call: TRBJ1-4; clone_size: .; cdr3_aa: CASSLTAGGSEKLFF; cdr3_nt: TGTGCCAGCAGTTTAACTGCAGGGGGGAGTGAAAAACTGTTTTTT
v_call: TRBV5-1; d_call: .; j_call: TRBJ2-7; clone_size: .; cdr3_aa: CASSPSIGGEQYF; cdr3_nt: TGCGCCAGCAGCCCCTCGATCGGGGGCGAGCAGTACTTC
v_call: TRBV7-8; d_call: TRBD2; j_call: TRBJ2-7; clone_size: .; cdr3_aa: CASSLVASGAYEQYF; cdr3_nt: TGTGCCAGCAGCTTAGTGGCTAGCGGGGCATACGAGCAGTACTTC
v_call: TRBV13; d_call: TRBD2; j_call: TRBJ2-3; clone_size: .; cdr3_aa: CASSSGTGTSGYSTDTQYF; cdr3_nt: TGTGCCAGCAGCTCAGGTACCGGGACTAGCGGATATAGCACAGATACGCAGTATTTT
v_call: TRBV28; d_call: TRBD1; j_call: TRBJ1-4; clone_size: .; cdr3_aa: CASKVVGDSPEKLFF; cdr3_nt: TGTGCCAGCAAGGTGGTAGGGGACAGCCCTGAAAAACTGTTTTTT
v_call: TRBV15; d_call: TRBD1; j_call: TRBJ1-1; clone_size: .; cdr3_aa: CATFGQGSTEAFF; cdr3_nt: TGTGCCACCTTCGGACAGGGCTCCACTGAAGCTTTCTTT
v_call: TRBV6-5; d_call: .; j_call: TRBJ1-2; clone_size: .; cdr3_aa: CASGETGNYGYTF; cdr3_nt: TGTGCCAGCGGGGAAACAGGGAACTATGGCTACACCTTC
v_call: TRBV28; d_call: .; j_call: TRBJ2-7; clone_size: .; cdr3_aa: CASSRSTYEQYF; cdr3_nt: TGTGCCAGCAGCCGGTCCACCTACGAGCAGTACTTC
v_call: TRBV4-3; d_call: TRBD1; j_call: TRBJ2-2; clone_size: .; cdr3_aa: CASSQDDRGTGELFF; cdr3_nt: TGCGCCAGCAGCCAAGATGACAGGGGGACCGGGGAGCTGTTTTTT
v_call: TRBV28; d_call: TRBD1; j_call: TRBJ1-2; clone_size: .; cdr3_aa: CASSSNTRQGRYGYTF; cdr3_nt: TGTGCCAGCAGTTCGAATACGCGACAGGGGCGCTATGGCTACACCTTC
v_call: TRBV30; d_call: TRBD1; j_call: TRBJ2-2; clone_size: .; cdr3_aa: CAWGKNPGTGNTGELFF; cdr3_nt: TGTGCCTGGGGGAAAAACCCTGGGACAGGGAACACCGGGGAGCTGTTTTTT
v_call: TRBV27; d_call: .; j_call: TRBJ2-1; clone_size: .; cdr3_aa: CASSYDIYNEQFF; cdr3_nt: TGTGCCAGCAGTTATGACATTTACAATGAGCAGTTCTTC
v_call: TRBV6-1; d_call: .; j_call: TRBJ1-2; clone_size: .; cdr3_aa: CASSEASRVDYGYTF; cdr3_nt: TGTGCCAGCAGTGAAGCCAGTCGGGTTGACTATGGCTACACCTTC
v_call: TRBV29-1; d_call: .; j_call: TRBJ1-3; clone_size: .; cdr3_aa: CSVEGESGNTIYF; cdr3_nt: TGCAGCGTTGAAGGGGAGTCTGGAAACACCATATATTTT
v_call: TRBV7-9; d_call: .; j_call: TRBJ2-1; clone_size: few; cdr3_aa: CASSIELQRYHNEQFF; cdr3_nt: TGTGCCAGCAGCATAGAGCTCCAGAGGTACCACAATGAGCAGTTCTTC
v_call: TRBV7-2; d_call: TRBD1; j_call: TRBJ1-2; clone_size: once; cdr3_aa: CASSHTGGEVYGYTF; cdr3_nt: TGTGCCAGCAGCCATACAGGGGGCGAGGTCTATGGCTACACCTTC
v_call: TRBV29-1; d_call: .; j_call: TRBJ2-5; clone_size: .; cdr3_aa: CSECPGSQYF; cdr3_nt: TGCAGCGAGTGCCCGGGGTCCCAGTACTTC
v_call: TRBV7-9; d_call: .; j_call: TRBJ2-5; clone_size: .; cdr3_aa: CASSTPRETQYF; cdr3_nt: TGTGCCAGCAGCACCCCCCGGGAGACCCAGTACTTC
v_call: TRBV9; d_call: .; j_call: TRBJ2-7; clone_size: .; cdr3_aa: CASSVQENSYEQYF; cdr3_nt: TGTGCCAGCAGCGTCCAGGAAAACTCCTACGAGCAGTACTTC